Presented here are 21 T cell receptor beta chains from one specimen sequenced in a study of CD8+CD57+ T cells in acquired aplastic anemia. Template material for TCR beta VDJ and CDR3 profiling consisted of genomic DNA. TCRdb re-called the reads with MiXCR, one entry per CDR3 protein. The repertoire holds about 160,000 distinct CDR3 sequences, 35% to 55% seen once, with approximately 1% in the top ten. The material sequenced was sorted CD4+, CD8+, or CD8+CD57+ T cells (not recorded which) from PBMCs. All receptors come from a human donor in good health.

A remark on this clonotype: At one boundary the junction diverges from the germline segment, which might be a read error. J is TRBJ2-1 and V is TRBV27; D gene unclear. The CDR3 is made up of 16 amino acids. Germline loops: CDR1 MNHEY, CDR2 SMNVEV (reference sequence). The CDR3 here is CTSSLDEGPSYNEQFF. The CDR3 DNA sequence: TGTACCAGCAGTTTAGATGAAGGGCCCTCCTACAATGAGCAGTTCTTC.

Concerning this clonotype itself: A much larger clone differs by one base, so this may be a read error. V usage is TRBV6-5 and J usage is TRBJ1-4, with no clear D. The germline V gene encodes CDR1 MNHEY and CDR2 SVGAGI. The CDR3 has 14 residues. The CDR3 coding sequence is TGTGCCAACAGTAGCTCGATGAATAATGAAAAACTGTTTTTT. Translating it yields CANSSSMNNEKLFF.

In this sample, this clonotype turned up many times. The V and J genes are TRBV20-1 and TRBJ2-1; D is undetermined. The V end lost 0 bases, the J end lost 9 bases, and 21 bases lay between the germline ends. Germline assignment: CDR1 DFQATT and CDR2 SNEGSKA (reference sequence). This CDR3 region has 16 residues. The CDR3 nucleotides are TGCAGTGCTAGAGATTTAGGCGATGTCGTCAATGCTGAGCAGTTCTTC. Its translation: CSARDLGDVVNAEQFF.

The V and J genes are TRBV24-1 and TRBJ2-1; 7 bases fit TRBD2. J gave up 2 bases and V 3 bases, and 3 bases lay outside the gene matches. Germline V gene lookup returns CDR1 KGHDR and CDR2 SFDVKD. There are 15 residues in the CDR3. This CDR3 is CATSDEGGAYNEQFF. The CDR3, as DNA: TGTGCCACCAGTGATGAGGGAGGGGCCTACAATGAGCAGTTCTTC.

The table lists this clonotype with many counts. The chain carries TRBV9 and TRBJ2-3; perhaps D is TRBD1 or TRBD2 (5 bases each). V gave up 4 bases and J gave up 2 bases, with 23 bases separating them. Per germline, CDR1 SGDLS and CDR2 YYNGEE. The CDR3 totals 18 residues. The CDR3 bases are TGTGCCAGCAGCTATGAAATCGGGGAGAGGGGCCTCACAGATACGCAGTATTTT. It is translated as CASSYEIGERGLTDTQYF.

This clonotype showed up many times. The genes are TRBV19 and TRBJ2-3; TRBD1 or TRBD2 may be the D gene (7 bases each). The V end lost 4 bases, the J end lost 3 bases, and 11 bases lay between the germline ends. The germline CDR1 and CDR2 sequences are LNHDA and SQIVND (reference sequence). The CDR3 runs 14 residues. The CDR3 loop is CASSTQGGTDTQYF. In DNA form, the CDR3 reads TGTGCCAGTAGTACCCAGGGGGGGACAGATACGCAGTATTTT.

This clonotype came up a few times. This chain joins TRBV10-3 and TRBJ1-3; the D gene is possibly TRBD1 (5 bases). Germline values: CDR1 ENHRY, CDR2 SYGVKD. The length of the CDR3 is 14 residues. The V and J ends lost 3 bases and 2 bases respectively, with 8 bases between them. CDR3 sequence (DNA): TGTGCCATCAGTGATGGGGGAGCTGGAAACACCATATATTTT. Its translation: CAISDGGAGNTIYF.

This clonotype was detected ten times or more. The V gene is TRBV6-5, the J gene TRBJ2-1, with D maybe TRBD1 (5 bases). Trimming left V 6 bases short and J 9 bases short, with 15 bases between. CDR3 size: 13 residues. Germline V CDR1 and CDR2: MNHEY, SVGAGI. CDR3 in amino acids: CASRGPTGREQFF. The CDR3 nucleotides are TGTGCCAGCAGAGGACCAACAGGCCGTGAGCAGTTCTTC.

The rearrangement links TRBV27 to TRBJ1-5; D is ambiguous. The V gene's germline CDR1 is MNHEY and CDR2 SMNVEV (reference sequence). V gave up 8 bases and J gave up 3 bases, with 8 bases separating them. CDR3 length: 12 amino acids. CDR3 DNA: TGTGCCAGCCGGTCGGCCAATCAGCCCCAGCATTTT. This codes for CASRSANQPQHF.

On this clonotype: One base away lies a much larger clone, so this may be a sequencing read error. The CDR3 nucleotides are TGTGCCAGCAGTTTACGGTTGAACGCTGAAGCTTTCTTT. The encoded protein is CASSLRLNAEAFF. The V gene is TRBV12-3 or TRBV12-4, the J gene TRBJ1-1; D gene uncertain. The CDR3 is 13 residues long.

The chain is built from TRBV19 and TRBJ2-7; tentative D call: TRBD2 (6 bases). This CDR3 spans 14 amino acids. Germline loops: CDR1 LNHDA, CDR2 SQIVND (reference sequence). Trimming shortened V by 5 bases and J by 1 base, and 12 bases separated the two germline ends. CDR3 bases: TGTGCCAGTAGTTGGGGACTCGGATCCTACGAGCAGTACTTC. This translates into CASSWGLGSYEQYF.

This clonotype was counted only a few times. The chain uses TRBV7-3 and TRBJ2-1, with 11 nucleotides matching TRBD2. Germline loops: CDR1 SGHTA, CDR2 FQGTGA. Trimming removed 11 bases from V and 1 base from J; junction bases left unmatched: 4. CDR3 length: 14 amino acids. The chain's CDR3 is CAWRTSGSYNEQFF. Here the CDR3 DNA reads TGTGCCTGGAGGACTAGCGGGTCCTACAATGAGCAGTTCTTC.

A note on this clonotype: A much larger clone lies a single base off, so this may be a read error. The CDR3 does not close with the conserved phenylalanine or tryptophan, likely indicating a read error. The chain couples TRBV12-3 or TRBV12-4 to TRBJ2-1, with D perhaps matching TRBD2 (6 bases). The germline V and J ends were trimmed by 4 bases and 6 bases, with 16 bases remaining between them. This CDR3 spans 15 amino acids. This CDR3 reads CASSYTAGGFNEQFL. The CDR3 DNA reads as TGTGCCAGCAGTTACACCGCCGGGGGATTCAATGAGCAGTTCTTA.

The rearrangement uses TRBV27 and TRBJ2-7, with D perhaps matching TRBD2 (5 bases). Trimming removed 5 bases at V and 0 bases at J, with 11 bases between. The CDR3 extends over 14 amino acids. The germline gives CDR1 MNHEY, CDR2 SMNVEV (reference sequence). DNA for the CDR3: TGTGCCAGCAGTCGGGGAGTCCTCTCCTACGAGCAGTACTTC. Translated: CASSRGVLSYEQYF.

This chain connects TRBV7-8 to TRBJ1-1, with a weak D call TRBD1 (5 bases). Germline V gene sequence: CDR1 SGHVS, CDR2 FQNEAQ. V lost 5 bases and J 0 bases, leaving 13 bases between the germline ends. This CDR3 region has 15 residues. Here the CDR3 DNA reads TGTGCCAGCAGCGTAGTGACAGAAATGAACACTGAAGCTTTCTTT. It is translated as CASSVVTEMNTEAFF.

The chain employs TRBV2 and TRBJ1-1; D is uncertain. The CDR3 extends over 13 amino acids. CDR1 and CDR2 (germline): SNHLY, FYNNEI. The V gene lost 4 bases and the J gene lost 1 base, with 7 bases spanning the gap. The CDR3 spells CASSVQENTEAFF. The CDR3 DNA reads TGTGCCAGCAGTGTTCAGGAGAACACTGAAGCTTTCTTT.

This clonotype was observed at least ten times. This chain links TRBV25-1 with TRBJ1-6; D unclear. This CDR3 is 14 amino acids long. CDR1 and CDR2 (germline): MGHDK, SYGVNS. V was trimmed by 5 bases and J by 6 bases, leaving 11 bases between them. This CDR3 is CASSSLGINSPLHF. The CDR3, as DNA: TGTGCCAGCAGTTCTCTAGGGATTAATTCACCCCTCCACTTT.

This clonotype has just one count. The chain carries TRBV18 and TRBJ1-5; 9 bases are a match to TRBD1. Losses at the gene ends were 3 bases for V and 4 bases for J; bases not matched to a gene: 4. CDR1 is KGHSH, CDR2 LQKENI, per germline. The CDR3 spans 15 residues. As DNA, the CDR3 is TGTGCCAGCTCACCCACTGGACAGGGGAATCAGCCCCAGCATTTT. Amino acid sequence: CASSPTGQGNQPQHF.

This chain uses TRBV10-3 with TRBJ2-7; a weak D match, TRBD1 (6 bases). CDR3 length equals 17 residues. Germline V gives CDR1 ENHRY, CDR2 SYGVKD. V was shortened by 2 bases and J by 2 bases, with 19 bases between the two germline ends. CDR3 DNA sequence: TGTGCCATCAGTGAGAGGTCGGGAACAGGGCGCACCTACGAGCAGTACTTC. This gives the protein CAISERSGTGRTYEQYF.

The rearrangement links TRBV7-9 to TRBJ2-1; D uncertain. Germline V gives CDR1 SEHNR, CDR2 FQNEAQ (reference sequence). The ends were cut back, 10 bases at V and 0 bases at J, with 7 bases in the middle. CDR3 length: 12 amino acids. The DNA for the CDR3 is TGTGCCATTTACAACTCCTACAATGAGCAGTTCTTC. Protein product: CAIYNSYNEQFF.

V is TRBV10-3 and J is TRBJ2-1, with TRBD1 identical over 8 bases. Germline V gene sequence: CDR1 ENHRY, CDR2 SYGVKD. The V segment lost 8 bases and the J segment 6 bases; nucleotides outside the gene matches: 6. This CDR3 region has 13 residues. The DNA for the CDR3 is TGTGCCATCCGGACAGGGTTGAGCAATGAGCAGTTCTTC. Its translation is CAIRTGLSNEQFF.